This T cell receptor (beta chain) was recovered during a study of cytomegalovirus exposure and HLA in healthy donors (dated by TCRdb to the late 2010s). A note on the overall study: According to a later analysis, one platform produced both the 100 to 150 validation repertoires and the roughly 660 repertoires of the first cohort. The study aimed to test whether signatures of past pathogen exposure could be identified by cataloging public T cell receptors. Besides the first cohort of approximately 710 subjects, a separate validation cohort made up of roughly 130 different subjects was used. To predict cytomegalovirus infection status, the study brought together high-throughput TCR immunosequencing, statistical association of individual TCRs with disease status, and machine learning.

Broad study findings and their caveats: Of the cluster scores, approximately 95% were above 0 in a later analysis, which found that TCRs clustered in the first cohort also tended to co-occur in the 90 to 150 validation repertoires. While some public TCRs were present in many individuals, most TCR sequences turned up only very rarely across donors. According to the authors, the approach could potentially be generalized to other disease states and immunological phenotypes. The validation cohort had no HLA typing available for a later analysis, so co-occurrence within that cohort was assessed over all 120 or so repertoires. Cytomegalovirus status was reported to be diagnosed by the classifier with high specificity and sensitivity in both the original and validation cohorts. In vitro tests confirmed that three of the cytomegalovirus-associated TCR beta chains recognize cytomegalovirus antigens. The study gave a list of 150 to 200 TCR beta chains associated with cytomegalovirus.

Note on this clone: No cognate antigen has been identified for it. No base quality values were provided; no much bigger clone lies one nucleotide off.

The library was built by means of the immunoSEQ multiplex PCR assay. The paper's processing steps were these. A statistical classification framework was developed to diagnose cytomegalovirus status using the catalog of TCR beta chain sequences. As stored in TCRdb, this immuneACCESS dataset retains in-frame rearrangements with V and J assigned. A fraction of the clones does not appear; measured against another copy, unresolved V genes explain less than half of the discrepancy, and the remainder lacks a known reason. The DNA gave D and trimming, while V, J and clone size come from that table. This sample comprises around 240,000 clones, nearly 90% of them detected only once. The ten largest clones represent 0.35% to 0.45% of the sample. The CDR3 numbers 14 residues from cysteine through phenylalanine. The DNA shown is the 42-base CDR3, in frame from base 1. The V and J ends are trimmed by 0 bases and 3 bases, leaving 8 bases between them. CDR1 and CDR2 were assigned from the germline V gene as MNHNS and SASEGT.

The donors were included in the validation cohort of over a hundred subjects, a group kept apart from the roughly 610-subject first cohort. The rearranged segments are TRBV6-1 and TRBJ1-2; no D gene can be assigned with confidence. This receptor was identified in a woman under 30 in good health and CMV-seronegative. The specimen sequenced was PBMCs. The nucleotide sequence is given as TGTGCCAGCAGTGAAGCCGAGGTTTACTATGGCTACACCTTC. It translates as CASSEAEVYYGYTF.